A single sample gave rise to the 11 T cell receptor beta chains below, sequenced in a study of T cells in Graves' hyperthyroidism and ophthalmopathy. Researchers took RNA transcripts and amplified the TCR beta CDR3 regions from them. The TCR CDR3 was amplified in a first-round RT-PCR using the HTBI primer set. MiXCR, run by TCRdb on the multiplex PCR reads, gives a single entry per CDR3 protein. The data show approximately 590,000 distinct CDR3 sequences, with around 42% seen just once and approximately 8.2% held by the top ten. What was sequenced was peripheral blood or thyroid tissue (not recorded which). All receptors derive from a woman between 18 and 29 years old with Graves' hyperthyroidism.

V and J are TRBV7-2 and TRBJ2-7, with 13 bases matching TRBD2. The CDR3 is made up of 16 amino acids. Losses at the gene ends were 1 base for V and 7 bases for J; bases not matched to a gene: 7. Germline V gives CDR1 SGHTA, CDR2 FQGNSA. CDR3 amino acids: CASSLEGLAGEWEQYF. For the CDR3, the DNA is TGTGCCAGCAGCTTAGAAGGACTAGCGGGAGAGTGGGAGCAGTACTTC.

This clonotype showed up many times. The chain joins TRBV20-1 to TRBJ1-5, with unresolved D. Trimming shortened V by 3 bases and J by 4 bases, and 10 bases separated the two germline ends. CDR1 is DFQATT and CDR2 is SNEGSKA in the germline V gene (reference sequence). This CDR3 has 13 residues. CDR3 in DNA: TGCAGTGCTAGGGCATCGCGGAATCAGCCCCAGCATTTT. Translation gives CSARASRNQPQHF.

This clonotype has at least ten counts. The V gene is TRBV29-1, the J gene TRBJ2-5; D tentatively fits TRBD1 or TRBD2 (6 bases each). Germline loops: CDR1 SQVTM, CDR2 ANQGSEA. This CDR3 is built from 14 residues. V lost 6 bases, J lost 2 bases, and 16 bases lay in between. The CDR3: CSVHRAGNQETQYF. The DNA of the CDR3 is TGCAGCGTCCACAGGGCGGGAAATCAAGAGACCCAGTACTTC. The full variable domain, with the rest looked up from reference TRBV29-1 and TRBJ2-5, is SAVISQKPSRDICQRGTSLTIQCQVDSQVTMMFWYRQQPGQSLTLIATANQGSEATYESGFVIDKFPISRPNLTFSTLTVSNMSPEDSSIYLCSVHRAGNQETQYFGPGTRLLVL.

The J gene is TRBJ1-4, the V gene TRBV7-9; 9 positions match TRBD1. CDR3 length: 14 residues. Germline-derived CDR1 and CDR2 are SEHNR and FQNEAQ (reference sequence). V shed 9 bases, J shed 6 bases, and the junction held 8 bases outside the gene matches. In DNA, the CDR3 is TGTGCCAGTAGCCTGACAGGGGGGTATGAAAAACTGTTTTTT. Translation: CASSLTGGYEKLFF.

There are a few counts of this clonotype. The chain uses TRBV12-5 and TRBJ1-5; D gene ambiguous. This CDR3 region has 12 residues. Per the germline V gene, CDR1 is LGHNT and CDR2 is FRNRAP. The ends were cut back, 6 bases at V and 9 bases at J, with 12 bases in the middle. CDR3 loop: CASGLTRGPQHF. The CDR3 DNA sequence: TGTGCTAGTGGCTTGACCCGAGGGCCCCAGCATTTT. The full variable domain, in which reference TRBV12-5 and TRBJ1-5 provide the parts outside the CDR3, is DARVTQTPRHKVTEMGQEVTMRCQPILGHNTVFWYRQTMMQGLELLAYFRNRAPLDDSGMPKDRFSAEMPDATLATLKIQPSEPRDSAVYFCASGLTRGPQHFGDGTRLSIL.

The V and J genes are TRBV20-1 and TRBJ2-5; weak D call: TRBD2 (6 bases). Germline values: CDR1 DFQATT, CDR2 SNEGSKA (reference sequence). The V end lost 2 bases, the J end lost 9 bases, and 19 bases lay between the germline ends. The CDR3 is 14 amino acids. CDR3 amino acids: CSARSREIYKPQYF. For the CDR3, the DNA is TGCAGTGCTAGATCCCGGGAGATCTACAAGCCCCAGTACTTC.

This chain links TRBV10-3 with TRBJ1-1; 7 nucleotides match TRBD1. CDR1 is ENHRY and CDR2 is SYGVKD in the germline V gene. The ends lost 10 bases at V and 4 bases at J; junction bases unmatched: 15. CDR3 length equals 15 residues. The CDR3 region has the DNA TGTGCCAGCAGGCCTACAGGGGCGTCGGGCACTGAAGCTTTCTTT. Translating gives CASRPTGASGTEAFF.

This clonotype is deemed medium-sized. The J gene is TRBJ1-1, the V gene TRBV10-3; no clear D. This CDR3 contains 13 residues. V was shortened by 4 bases and J by 2 bases, with 8 bases between the two germline ends. Germline assignment: CDR1 ENHRY and CDR2 SYGVKD. Here the CDR3 reads CAISATGNTEAFF. CDR3 bases: TGTGCCATCAGTGCTACGGGCAACACTGAAGCTTTCTTT.

CDR3 bases: TGTGCCAGCAGTTTATTGACAGCATACACTGAAGCTTTCTTT. Translation gives CASSLLTAYTEAFF. The chain recombines TRBV2 with TRBJ1-1; D is perhaps TRBD1 (5 bases). With 5 bases removed from V and 3 bases from J, the gap between germline ends came to 13 bases. Germline V gene lookup returns CDR1 SNHLY and CDR2 FYNNEI. The CDR3 covers 14 residues.

The chain carries TRBV20-1 and TRBJ2-2, with D perhaps TRBD2 (5 bases). Germline V gives CDR1 DFQATT, CDR2 SNEGSKA (reference sequence). The V and J ends lost 4 bases and 1 base respectively, with 13 bases between them. This CDR3 region has 15 residues. In DNA, the CDR3 is TGCAGTGCTATTAGAGGGAATCGGAACACCGGGGAGCTGTTTTTT. Its protein product is CSAIRGNRNTGELFF.

V is TRBV10-3 and J is TRBJ1-2, with 12 bases identical to TRBD1. The CDR3 totals 14 residues. Per germline, CDR1 ENHRY and CDR2 SYGVKD. V was clipped by 6 bases and J by 9 bases; unmatched bases: 8. In DNA, the CDR3 is TGTGCCATCAGAGCCGGGACAGGGGGCTCGCGCTACACCTTC. Its protein product is CAIRAGTGGSRYTF.